The source of this T cell receptor (beta chain) is a study of T-cell reconstitution after alpha-beta-depleted transplantation in children. Trimming left V 1 base short and J 4 bases short, with 10 bases between. The CDR3 consists of 14 residues. Germline-derived CDR1 and CDR2 are SEHNR and FQNEAQ (reference sequence). It was with unique molecular identifiers that the TCRbeta library was prepared. TCRdb re-derived calls from the PCR reads in MiXCR, one entry per CDR3 protein. The sample records hundreds of thousands of distinct CDR3 sequences, 32% being singletons. The J gene is TRBJ1-1, the V gene TRBV7-9; D call uncertain. The receptor comes from a human donor who donated a stem cell graft to a child with aplastic anemia. Material: PBMCs from the stem cell graft donor, obtained from the stem cell graft. CDR3 coding DNA: TGTGCCAGCAGCTTAGGAGCAGTGAGCACTGAAGCTTTCTTT. This encodes CASSLGAVSTEAFF.